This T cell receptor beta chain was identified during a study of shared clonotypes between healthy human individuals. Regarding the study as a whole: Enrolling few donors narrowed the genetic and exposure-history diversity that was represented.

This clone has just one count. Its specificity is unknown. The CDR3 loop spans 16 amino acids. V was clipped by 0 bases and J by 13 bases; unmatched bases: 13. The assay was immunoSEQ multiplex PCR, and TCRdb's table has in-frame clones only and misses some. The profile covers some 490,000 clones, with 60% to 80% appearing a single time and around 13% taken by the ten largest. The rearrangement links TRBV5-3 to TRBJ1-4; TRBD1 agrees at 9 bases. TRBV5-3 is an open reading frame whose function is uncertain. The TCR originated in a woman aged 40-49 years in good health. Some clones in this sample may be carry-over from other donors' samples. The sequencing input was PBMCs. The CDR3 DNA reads TGTGCCAGAAGCTTGGCTACAGGGGGCGCGATGTGCGGACTGTTTTTT. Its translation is CARSLATGGAMCGLFF.